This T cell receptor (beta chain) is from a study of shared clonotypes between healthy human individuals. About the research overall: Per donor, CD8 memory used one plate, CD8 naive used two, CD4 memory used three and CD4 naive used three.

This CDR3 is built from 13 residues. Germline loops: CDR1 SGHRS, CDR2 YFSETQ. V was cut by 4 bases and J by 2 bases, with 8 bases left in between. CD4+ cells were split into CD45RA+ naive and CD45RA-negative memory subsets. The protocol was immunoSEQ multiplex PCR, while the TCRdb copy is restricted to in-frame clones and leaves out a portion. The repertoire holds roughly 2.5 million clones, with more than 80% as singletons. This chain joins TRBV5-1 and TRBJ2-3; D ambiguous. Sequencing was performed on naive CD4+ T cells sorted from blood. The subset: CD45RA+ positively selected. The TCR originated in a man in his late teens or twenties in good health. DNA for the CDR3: TGCGCCAGCAGCGATAGGGCCACAGATACGCAGTATTTT. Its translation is CASSDRATDTQYF.